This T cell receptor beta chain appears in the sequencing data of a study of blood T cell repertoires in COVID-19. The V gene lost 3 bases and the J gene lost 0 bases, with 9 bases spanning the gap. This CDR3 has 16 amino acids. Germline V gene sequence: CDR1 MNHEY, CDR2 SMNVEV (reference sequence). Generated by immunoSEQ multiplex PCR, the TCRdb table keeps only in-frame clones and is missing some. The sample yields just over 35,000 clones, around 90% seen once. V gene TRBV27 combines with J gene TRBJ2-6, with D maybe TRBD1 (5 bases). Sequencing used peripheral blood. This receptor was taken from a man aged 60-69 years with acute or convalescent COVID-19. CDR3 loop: CASSLVDSSGANVLTF. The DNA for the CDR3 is TGTGCCAGCAGTTTGGTAGACAGCTCTGGGGCCAACGTCCTGACTTTC.